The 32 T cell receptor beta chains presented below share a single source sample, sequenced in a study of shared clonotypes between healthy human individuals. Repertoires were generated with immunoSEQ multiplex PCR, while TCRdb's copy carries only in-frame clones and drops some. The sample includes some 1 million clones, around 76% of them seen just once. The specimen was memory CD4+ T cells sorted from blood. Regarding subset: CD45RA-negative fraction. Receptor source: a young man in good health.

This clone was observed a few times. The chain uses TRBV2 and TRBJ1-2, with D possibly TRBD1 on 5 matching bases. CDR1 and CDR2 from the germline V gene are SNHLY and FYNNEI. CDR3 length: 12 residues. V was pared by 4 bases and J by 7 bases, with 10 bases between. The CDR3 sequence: CASSGSGAGYTF. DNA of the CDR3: TGTGCCAGCAGTGGGTCCGGGGCTGGCTACACCTTC.

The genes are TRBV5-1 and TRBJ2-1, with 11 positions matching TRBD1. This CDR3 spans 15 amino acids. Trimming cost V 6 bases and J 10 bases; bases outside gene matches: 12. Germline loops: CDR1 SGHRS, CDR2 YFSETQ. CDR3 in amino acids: CASNTGTGGSLEQFF. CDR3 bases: TGCGCCAGCAACACCGGGACAGGGGGTTCCTTGGAGCAGTTCTTC.

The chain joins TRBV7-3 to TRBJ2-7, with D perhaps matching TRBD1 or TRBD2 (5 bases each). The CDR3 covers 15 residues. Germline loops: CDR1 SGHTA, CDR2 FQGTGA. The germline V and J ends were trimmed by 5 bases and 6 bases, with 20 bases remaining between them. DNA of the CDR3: TGTGCCAGCAGCCCGCTAGGGGACGCGAACAGCGAGCAGTACTTC. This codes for CASSPLGDANSEQYF.

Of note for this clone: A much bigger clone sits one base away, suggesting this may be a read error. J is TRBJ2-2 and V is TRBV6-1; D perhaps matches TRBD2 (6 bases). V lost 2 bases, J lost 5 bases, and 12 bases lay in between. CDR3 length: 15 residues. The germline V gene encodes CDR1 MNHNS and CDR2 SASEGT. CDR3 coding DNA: TGTGCCAGCAGTGAATCTGGAGGGGCGACCGGGGAGCTGTTTTTT. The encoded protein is CASSESGGATGELFF.

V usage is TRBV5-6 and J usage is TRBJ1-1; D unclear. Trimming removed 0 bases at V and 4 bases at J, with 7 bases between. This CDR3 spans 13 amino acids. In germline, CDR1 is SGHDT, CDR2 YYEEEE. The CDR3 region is CASSLGGVTEAFF. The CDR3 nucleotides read TGTGCCAGCAGCTTGGGCGGGGTCACTGAAGCTTTCTTT.

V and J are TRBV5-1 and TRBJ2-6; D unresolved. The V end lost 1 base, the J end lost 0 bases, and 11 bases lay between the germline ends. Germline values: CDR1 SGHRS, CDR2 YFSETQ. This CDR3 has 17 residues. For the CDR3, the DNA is TGCGCCAGCAGCTTGAAGGATTGGGGCTCTGGGGCCAACGTCCTGACTTTC. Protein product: CASSLKDWGSGANVLTF.

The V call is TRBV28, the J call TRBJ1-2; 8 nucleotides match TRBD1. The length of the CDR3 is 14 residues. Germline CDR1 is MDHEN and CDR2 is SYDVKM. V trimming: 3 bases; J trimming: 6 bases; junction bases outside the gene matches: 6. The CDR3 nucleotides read TGTGCCAGCAGTTTTCTCGACAGGGGACATGGCTACACCTTC. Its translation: CASSFLDRGHGYTF.

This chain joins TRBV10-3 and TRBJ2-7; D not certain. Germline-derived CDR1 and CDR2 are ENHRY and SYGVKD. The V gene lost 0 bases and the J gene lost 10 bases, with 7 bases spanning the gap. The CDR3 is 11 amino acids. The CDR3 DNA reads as TGTGCCATCAGTGAGTCGAGTTATCAGTACTTC. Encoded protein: CAISESSYQYF.

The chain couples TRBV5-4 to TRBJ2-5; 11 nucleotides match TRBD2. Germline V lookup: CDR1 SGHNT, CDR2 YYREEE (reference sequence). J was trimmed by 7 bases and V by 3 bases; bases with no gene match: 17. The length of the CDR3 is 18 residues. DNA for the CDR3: TGTGCCAGCAGCTCACCTGGACTAGCGGGTTCCGGGCTGGGGACCCAGTACTTC. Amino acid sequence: CASSSPGLAGSGLGTQYF.

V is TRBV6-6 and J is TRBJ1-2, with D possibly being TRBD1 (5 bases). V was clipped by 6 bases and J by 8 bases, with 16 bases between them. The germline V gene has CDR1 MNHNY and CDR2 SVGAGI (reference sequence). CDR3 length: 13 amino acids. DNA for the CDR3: TGTGCCAGCAGCCCTGGGTCAGGGAAAGGCTACACCTTC. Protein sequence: CASSPGSGKGYTF.

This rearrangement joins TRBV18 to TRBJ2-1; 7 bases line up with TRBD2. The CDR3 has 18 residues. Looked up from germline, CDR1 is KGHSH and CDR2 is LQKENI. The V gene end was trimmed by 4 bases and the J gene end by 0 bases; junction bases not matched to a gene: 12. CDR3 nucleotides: TGTGCCAGCTCACGCGCGACTAGCAGCTCGAGCTCCTACAATGAGCAGTTCTTC. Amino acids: CASSRATSSSSSYNEQFF. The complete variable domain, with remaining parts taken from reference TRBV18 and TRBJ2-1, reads NAGVMQNPRHLVRRRGQEARLRCSPMKGHSHVYWYRQLPEEGLKFMVYLQKENIIDESGMPKERFSAEFPKEGPSILRIQQVVRGDSAAYFCASSRATSSSSSYNEQFFGPGTRLTVL.

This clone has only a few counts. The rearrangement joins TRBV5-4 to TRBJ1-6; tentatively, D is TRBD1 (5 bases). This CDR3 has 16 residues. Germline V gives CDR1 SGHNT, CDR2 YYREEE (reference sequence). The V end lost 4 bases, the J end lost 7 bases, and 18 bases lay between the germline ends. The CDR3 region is CASSPPGEGRNSPLHF. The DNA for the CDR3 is TGTGCCAGCAGCCCCCCGGGGGAGGGAAGAAATTCACCCCTCCACTTT.

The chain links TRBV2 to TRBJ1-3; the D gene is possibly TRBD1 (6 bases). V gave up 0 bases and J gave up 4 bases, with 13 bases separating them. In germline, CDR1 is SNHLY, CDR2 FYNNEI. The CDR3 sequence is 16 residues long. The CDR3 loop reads CASSEARTANGNTIYF. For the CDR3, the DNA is TGTGCCAGCAGTGAAGCTAGGACAGCTAACGGAAACACCATATATTTT.

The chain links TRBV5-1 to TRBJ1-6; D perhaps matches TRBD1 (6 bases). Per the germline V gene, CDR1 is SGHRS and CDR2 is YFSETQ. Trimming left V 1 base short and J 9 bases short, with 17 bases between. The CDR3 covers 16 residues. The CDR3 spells CASSLSLTGMGSPLHF. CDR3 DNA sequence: TGCGCCAGCAGCTTGAGTCTAACAGGGATGGGTTCACCCCTCCACTTT.

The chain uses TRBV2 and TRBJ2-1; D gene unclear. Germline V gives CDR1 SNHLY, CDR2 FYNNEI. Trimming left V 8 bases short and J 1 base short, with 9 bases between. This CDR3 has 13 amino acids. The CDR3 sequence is CASHPGSYNEQFF. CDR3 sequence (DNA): TGTGCCAGCCACCCGGGTTCCTACAATGAGCAGTTCTTC. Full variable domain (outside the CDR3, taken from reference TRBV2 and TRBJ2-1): EPEVTQTPSHQVTQMGQEVILRCVPISNHLYFYWYRQILGQKVEFLVSFYNNEISEKSEIFDDQFSVERPDGSNFTLKIRSTKLEDSAMYFCASHPGSYNEQFFGPGTRLTVL.

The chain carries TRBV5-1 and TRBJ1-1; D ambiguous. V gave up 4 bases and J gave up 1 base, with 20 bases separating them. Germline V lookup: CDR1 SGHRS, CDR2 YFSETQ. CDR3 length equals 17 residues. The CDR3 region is CASSPVPRDRPNTEAFF. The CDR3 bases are TGCGCCAGCAGCCCTGTCCCTCGGGATCGGCCGAACACTGAAGCTTTCTTT. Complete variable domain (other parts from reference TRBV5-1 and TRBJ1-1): KAGVTQTPRYLIKTRGQQVTLSCSPISGHRSVSWYQQTPGQGLQFLFEYFSETQRNKGNFPGRFSGRQFSNSRSEMNVSTLELGDSALYLCASSPVPRDRPNTEAFFGQGTRLTVV.

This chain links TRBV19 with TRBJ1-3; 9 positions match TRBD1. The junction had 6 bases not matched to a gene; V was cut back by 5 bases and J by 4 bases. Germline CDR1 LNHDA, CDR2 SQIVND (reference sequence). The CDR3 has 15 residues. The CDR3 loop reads CASSPNRGQGNTIYF. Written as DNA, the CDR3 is TGTGCCAGTAGTCCCAACAGGGGGCAGGGAAACACCATATATTTT.

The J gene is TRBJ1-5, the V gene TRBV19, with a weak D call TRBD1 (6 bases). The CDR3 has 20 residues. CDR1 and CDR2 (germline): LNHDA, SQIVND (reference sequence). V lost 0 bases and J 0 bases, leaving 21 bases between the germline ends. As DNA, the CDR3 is TGTGCCAGTAGTATAGACTCCGGGACAACCCCAACCTATAGCAATCAGCCCCAGCATTTT. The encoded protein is CASSIDSGTTPTYSNQPQHF.

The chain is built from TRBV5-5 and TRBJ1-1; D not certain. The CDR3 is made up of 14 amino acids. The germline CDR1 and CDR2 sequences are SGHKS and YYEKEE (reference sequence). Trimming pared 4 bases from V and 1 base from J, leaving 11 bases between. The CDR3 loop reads CASSTLGGNTEAFF. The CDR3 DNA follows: TGTGCCAGCAGCACGTTGGGAGGGAACACTGAAGCTTTCTTT.

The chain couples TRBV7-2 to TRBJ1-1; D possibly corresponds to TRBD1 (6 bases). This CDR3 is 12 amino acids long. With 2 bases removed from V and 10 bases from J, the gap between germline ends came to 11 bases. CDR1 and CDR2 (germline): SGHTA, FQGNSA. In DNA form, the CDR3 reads TGTGCCAGCAGCTTAATCAGGGGCCCAGCTTTCTTT. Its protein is CASSLIRGPAFF.

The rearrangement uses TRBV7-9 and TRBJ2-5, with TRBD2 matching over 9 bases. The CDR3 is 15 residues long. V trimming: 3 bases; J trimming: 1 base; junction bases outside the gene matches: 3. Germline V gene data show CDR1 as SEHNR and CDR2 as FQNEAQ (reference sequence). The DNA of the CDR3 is TGTGCCAGCAGCTTTTTAGCGGGGGTCCAAGAGACCCAGTACTTC. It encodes CASSFLAGVQETQYF.

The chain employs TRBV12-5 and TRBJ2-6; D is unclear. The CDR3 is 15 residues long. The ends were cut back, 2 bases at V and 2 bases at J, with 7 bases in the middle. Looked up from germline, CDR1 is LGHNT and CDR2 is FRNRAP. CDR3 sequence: CASGLQNAGANVLTF. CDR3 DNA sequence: TGTGCTAGTGGTTTGCAGAACGCTGGGGCCAACGTCCTGACTTTC. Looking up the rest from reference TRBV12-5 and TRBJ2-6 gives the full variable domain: DARVTQTPRHKVTEMGQEVTMRCQPILGHNTVFWYRQTMMQGLELLAYFRNRAPLDDSGMPKDRFSAEMPDATLATLKIQPSEPRDSAVYFCASGLQNAGANVLTFGAGSRLTVL.

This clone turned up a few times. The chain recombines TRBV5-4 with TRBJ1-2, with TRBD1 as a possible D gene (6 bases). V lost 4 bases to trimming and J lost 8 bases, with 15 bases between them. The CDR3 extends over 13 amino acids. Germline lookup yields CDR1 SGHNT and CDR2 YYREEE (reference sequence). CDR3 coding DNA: TGTGCCAGCAGCAAACCCAGGGGAGGCGGCTACACCTTC. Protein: CASSKPRGGGYTF. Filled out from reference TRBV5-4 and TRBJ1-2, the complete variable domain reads ETGVTQSPTHLIKTRGQQVTLRCSSQSGHNTVSWYQQALGQGPQFIFQYYREEENGRGNFPPRFSGLQFPNYSSELNVNALELDDSALYLCASSKPRGGGYTFGSGTRLTVV.

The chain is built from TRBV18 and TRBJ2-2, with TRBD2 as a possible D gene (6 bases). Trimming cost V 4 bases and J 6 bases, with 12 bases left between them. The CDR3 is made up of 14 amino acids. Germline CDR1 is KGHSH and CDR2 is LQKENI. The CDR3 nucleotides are TGTGCCAGCTCACTAGGACGCGGGGCCGGGGAGCTGTTTTTT. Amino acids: CASSLGRGAGELFF.

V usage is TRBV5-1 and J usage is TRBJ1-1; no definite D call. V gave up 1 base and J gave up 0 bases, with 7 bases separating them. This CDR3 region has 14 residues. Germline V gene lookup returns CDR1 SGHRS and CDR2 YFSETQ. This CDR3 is CASSLQQMNTEAFF. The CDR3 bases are TGCGCCAGCAGCTTGCAACAGATGAACACTGAAGCTTTCTTT.

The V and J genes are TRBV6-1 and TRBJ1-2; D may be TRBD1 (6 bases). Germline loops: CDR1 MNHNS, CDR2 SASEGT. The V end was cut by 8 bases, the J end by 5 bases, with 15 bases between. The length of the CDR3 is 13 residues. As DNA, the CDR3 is TGTGCCAGCGGCGGGTTTCAGGGGTATGGCTACACCTTC. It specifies CASGGFQGYGYTF.

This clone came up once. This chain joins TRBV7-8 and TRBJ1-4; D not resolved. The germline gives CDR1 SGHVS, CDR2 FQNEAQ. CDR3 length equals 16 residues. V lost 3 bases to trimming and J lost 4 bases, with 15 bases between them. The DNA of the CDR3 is TGTGCCAGCAGCTTTACATCCGGGATACTTAATGAAAAACTGTTTTTT. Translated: CASSFTSGILNEKLFF. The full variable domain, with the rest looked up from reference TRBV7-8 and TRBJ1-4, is GAGVSQSPRYKVAKRGQDVALRCDPISGHVSLFWYQQALGQGPEFLTYFQNEAQLDKSGLPSDRFFAERPEGSVSTLKIQRTQQEDSAVYLCASSFTSGILNEKLFFGSGTQLSVL.

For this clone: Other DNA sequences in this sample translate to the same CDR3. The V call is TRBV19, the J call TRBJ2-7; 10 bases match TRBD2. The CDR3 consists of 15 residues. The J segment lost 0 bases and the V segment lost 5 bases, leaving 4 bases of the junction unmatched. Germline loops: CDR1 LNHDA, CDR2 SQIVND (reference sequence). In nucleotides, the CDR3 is TGTGCCAGTAGTGAACTAGCGGGGAACTCCTACGAGCAGTACTTC. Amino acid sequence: CASSELAGNSYEQYF.

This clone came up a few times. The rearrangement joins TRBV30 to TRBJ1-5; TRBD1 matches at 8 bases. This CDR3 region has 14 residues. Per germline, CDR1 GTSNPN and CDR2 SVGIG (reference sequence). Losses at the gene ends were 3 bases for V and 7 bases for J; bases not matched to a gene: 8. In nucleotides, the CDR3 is TGTGCCTGGAGCGACAGGGGACAACGGCAGCCCCAGCATTTT. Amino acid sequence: CAWSDRGQRQPQHF. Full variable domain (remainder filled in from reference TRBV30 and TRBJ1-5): SQTIHQWPATLVQPVGSPLSLECTVEGTSNPNLYWYRQAAGRGLQLLFYSVGIGQISSEVPQNLSASRPQDRQFILSSKKLLLSDSGFYLCAWSDRGQRQPQHFGDGTRLSIL.

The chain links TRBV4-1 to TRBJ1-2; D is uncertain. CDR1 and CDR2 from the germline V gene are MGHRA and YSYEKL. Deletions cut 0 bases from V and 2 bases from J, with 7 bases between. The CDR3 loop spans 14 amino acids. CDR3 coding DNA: TGCGCCAGCAGCCAAGATCGCATGAACTATGGCTACACCTTC. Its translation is CASSQDRMNYGYTF.

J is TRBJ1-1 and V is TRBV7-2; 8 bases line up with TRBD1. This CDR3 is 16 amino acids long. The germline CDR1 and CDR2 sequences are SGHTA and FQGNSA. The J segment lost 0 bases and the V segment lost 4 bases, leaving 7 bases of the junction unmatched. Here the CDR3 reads CASSSSGGPMNTEAFF. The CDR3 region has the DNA TGTGCCAGCAGCTCCTCAGGGGGCCCCATGAACACTGAAGCTTTCTTT.

DNA of the CDR3: TGCGCCAGCAGCTCGGGCCCGACCAGACAATACGAGCAGTACTTC. This encodes CASSSGPTRQYEQYF. The genes are TRBV5-1 and TRBJ2-7; no reliable D call. CDR3 length: 15 amino acids. Germline assignment: CDR1 SGHRS and CDR2 YFSETQ. Trimming cost V 3 bases and J 4 bases, with 17 bases left between them.